This T cell receptor beta chain was recorded in a study of blood T cell repertoires in COVID-19. Libraries were prepared by immunoSEQ multiplex PCR; TCRdb keeps only in-frame clonotypes and omits some of them. The data hold 200,000 or so clones, with 65% to 90% observed a single time. Germline trimming cut 4 bases from V and 3 bases from J; bases unmatched to any gene: 4. The germline CDR1 and CDR2 sequences are LGHDT and YNNKEL (reference sequence). The CDR3 has 16 residues. Input material: peripheral blood. V usage is TRBV3-1 (or the pseudogene TRBV3-2) and J usage is TRBJ1-4; 11 bases match TRBD1. The receptor was derived from a human donor in a cohort sampled during active COVID-19. This chain's CDR3 is CASSPGQGVANEKLFF. DNA of the CDR3: TGTGCCAGCAGCCCGGGACAGGGGGTAGCTAATGAAAAACTGTTTTTT.